This T cell receptor (beta chain) was sequenced during a study of neurological immune-mediated disorders. Study observations and caveats: TCR clonal expansion peaked in HTLV-1-associated myelopathy patients and was lowest in multiple sclerosis patients. None of the CDR3 amino acid sequences of expanded clones recurred across subjects, suggesting private repertoires in all groups.

This clonotype occurred many times. Its target is not known. Germline V gene sequence: CDR1 LGHNA, CDR2 YSLEER. Deletions cut 3 bases from V and 5 bases from J, with 12 bases between. This CDR3 is built from 14 residues. The unsorted libraries originated from 2 million PBMCs that had been stored at -80 C. TCRdb passed the 5' RACE reads through MiXCR, listing each CDR3 protein once. The sample includes about 76,000 distinct CDR3 sequences, approximately 17% of them seen just once. This sequence joins TRBV4-3 and TRBJ2-3; tentative D call: TRBD2 (5 bases). Sequenced input: PBMCs. The TCR originated in a woman aged 40 to 50 in good health. In DNA form, the CDR3 reads TGCGCCAGCAGCCAGGGTGCTGCGGGAGATACGCAGTATTTT. Translating it yields CASSQGAAGDTQYF.